This entry features one T cell receptor (beta chain) sequence. Its specificity is unknown. These data originate in a study of T cell responses to AZD1222 COVID-19 vaccine. Germline-derived CDR1 and CDR2 are SGHDT and YYEEEE. The CDR3 sequence is 15 residues long. The V end was cut by 0 bases, the J end by 2 bases, with 12 bases between. Assay used: immunoSEQ multiplex PCR; TCRdb lists only in-frame clones, some missing. The sample has around 83,000 clones; approximately 90% are singletons. General observations from the study: Repertoires were obtained solely post-peak T cell response. Baseline seropositives among AZD1222 recipients totaled only five to seven. The CD4 TCRs associated with vaccination extended across spike and predominated at 160-218 and 743-854.

The sample consisted of peripheral blood, taken on day 0 of AZD1222 vaccination. The chain links TRBV5-6 to TRBJ2-7, with D unclear. The TCR originated in an adult in good health. CDR3 DNA: TGTGCCAGCAGCTTGGGGTCCCACGACGCCTACGAGCAGTACTTC. The encoded protein is CASSLGSHDAYEQYF.